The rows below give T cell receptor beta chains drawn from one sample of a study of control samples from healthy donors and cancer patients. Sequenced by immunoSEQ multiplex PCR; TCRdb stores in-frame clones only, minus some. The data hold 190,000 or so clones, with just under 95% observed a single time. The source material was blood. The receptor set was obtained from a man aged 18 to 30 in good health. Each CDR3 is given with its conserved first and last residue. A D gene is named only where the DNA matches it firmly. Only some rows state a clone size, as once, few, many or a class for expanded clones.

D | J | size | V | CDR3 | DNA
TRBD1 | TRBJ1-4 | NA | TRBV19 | CASKATGRNEKLFF | TGTGCCAGTAAAGCGACAGGGAGGAATGAAAAACTGTTTTTT
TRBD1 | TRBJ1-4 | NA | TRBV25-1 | CASSGYTGGGEKLFF | TGTGCCAGCAGTGGTTACACAGGGGGTGGGGAAAAACTGTTTTTT
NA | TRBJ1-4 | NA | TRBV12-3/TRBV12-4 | CASSVSGGKKLFF | TGTGCCAGCAGTGTCTCCGGGGGGAAAAAACTGTTTTTT
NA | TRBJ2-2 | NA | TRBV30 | CAWGWPYITGELFF | TGTGCCTGGGGATGGCCGTACATCACCGGGGAGCTGTTTTTT
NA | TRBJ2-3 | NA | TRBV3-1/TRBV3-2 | CASSPTGDTQYF | TGTGCCAGCAGCCCTACTGGGGATACGCAGTATTTT
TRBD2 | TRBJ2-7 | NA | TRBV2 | CASSPTSGGAYEQYF | TGTGCCAGCAGCCCGACTAGCGGGGGGGCCTACGAGCAGTACTTC
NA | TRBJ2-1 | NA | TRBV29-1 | CSVEASYNEQFF | TGCAGCGTTGAAGCAAGTTACAATGAGCAGTTCTTC
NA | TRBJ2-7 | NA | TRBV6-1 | CASSEPAAATFSSYEQYF | TGTGCCAGCAGTGAACCGGCGGCAGCTACCTTCAGCTCCTACGAGCAGTACTTC
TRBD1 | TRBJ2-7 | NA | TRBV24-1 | CATISHGQVSYEQYF | TGTGCCACCATATCCCACGGACAGGTAAGCTACGAGCAGTACTTC
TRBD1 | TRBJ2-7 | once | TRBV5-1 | CASSVLTGGYEQYF | TGCGCCAGCAGCGTGTTGACAGGGGGGTACGAGCAGTACTTC
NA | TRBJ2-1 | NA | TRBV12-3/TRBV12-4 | CASSLGETRKFF | TGTGCCAGCAGTTTGGGCGAGACTAGGAAGTTCTTC
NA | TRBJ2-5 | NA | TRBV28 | CASSLPGIPRTQYF | TGTGCCAGCAGTTTACCGGGGATTCCACGGACCCAGTACTTC
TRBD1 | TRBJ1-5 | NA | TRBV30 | CAWSVGQSSNQPQHF | TGTGCCTGGAGTGTGGGACAGTCTAGCAATCAGCCCCAGCATTTT
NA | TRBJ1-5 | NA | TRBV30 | CAWSGDTYNWGNQPQHF | TGTGCCTGGAGTGGGGATACGTACAATTGGGGCAATCAGCCCCAGCATTTT
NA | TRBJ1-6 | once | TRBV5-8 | CASSGTSSLHF | TGTGCCAGCAGTGGGACCTCGTCCCTCCACTTT
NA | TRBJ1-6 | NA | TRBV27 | CASSFAGSPLHF | TGTGCCAGCAGTTTTGCCGGCTCACCCCTCCACTTT
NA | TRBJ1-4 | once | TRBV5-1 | CASSPAGTNEKLFF | TGCGCCAGCAGCCCGGCCGGTACTAATGAAAAACTGTTTTTT
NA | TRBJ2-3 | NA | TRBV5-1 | CASSFRGGVSTDTQYF | TGCGCCAGCAGCTTTCGGGGTGGGGTCAGCACAGATACGCAGTATTTT
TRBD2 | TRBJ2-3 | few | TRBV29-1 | CSVVLSGGVNTQYF | TGCAGCGTTGTCCTGAGCGGGGGGGTGAATACGCAGTATTTT
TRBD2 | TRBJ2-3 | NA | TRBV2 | CASSESGLARLMDTQYF | TGTGCCAGCAGTGAATCAGGACTAGCCCGCCTAATGGATACGCAGTATTTT
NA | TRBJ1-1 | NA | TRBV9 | CASSLWMNTEAFF | TGTGCCAGCAGCCTATGGATGAACACTGAAGCTTTCTTT
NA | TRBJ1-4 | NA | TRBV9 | CASSVGGATNEKLFF | TGTGCCAGCAGCGTAGGAGGGGCAACTAATGAAAAACTGTTTTTT
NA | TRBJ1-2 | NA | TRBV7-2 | CASSIQPNYGYTF | TGTGCCAGCAGCATACAGCCTAACTATGGCTACACCTTC
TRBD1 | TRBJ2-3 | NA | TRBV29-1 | CSVHGQVGADTQYF | TGCAGCGTTCATGGACAGGTGGGCGCAGATACGCAGTATTTT
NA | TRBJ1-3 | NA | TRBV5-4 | CASSLNTGNTIYF | TGTGCCAGCAGCTTGAACACCGGAAACACCATATATTTT
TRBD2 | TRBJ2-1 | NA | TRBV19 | CASSGASGGARNEQFF | TGTGCCAGTAGTGGTGCTAGCGGGGGGGCAAGGAATGAGCAGTTCTTC
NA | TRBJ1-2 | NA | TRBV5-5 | CASSLGRGNYGYTF | TGTGCCAGCAGCCTGGGGAGGGGAAACTATGGCTACACCTTC
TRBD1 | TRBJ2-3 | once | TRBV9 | CAGSRGPRTDTQYF | TGTGCCGGCTCAAGGGGGCCGCGCACAGATACGCAGTATTTT
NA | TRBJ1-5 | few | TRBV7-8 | CASSLGSPGQPQHF | TGTGCCAGCAGCTTAGGATCTCCGGGACAGCCCCAGCATTTT
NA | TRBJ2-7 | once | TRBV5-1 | CASSLAGSSYEQYF | TGCGCCAGCAGCTTGGCCGGCAGCTCCTACGAGCAGTACTTC
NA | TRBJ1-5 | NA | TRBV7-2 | CASSFVRGQPQHF | TGTGCCAGCAGCTTTGTGAGGGGTCAGCCCCAGCATTTT
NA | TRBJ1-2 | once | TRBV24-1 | CATSLTPGTPGYGYTF | TGTGCCACCAGCCTCACTCCCGGGACGCCGGGCTATGGCTACACCTTC
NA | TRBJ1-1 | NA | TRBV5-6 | CASSPATTGNTEAFF | TGTGCCAGCAGCCCGGCGACGACAGGGAACACTGAAGCTTTCTTT
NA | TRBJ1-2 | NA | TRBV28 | CASSLAGNYGYTF | TGTGCCAGCAGTTTAGCGGGGAACTATGGCTACACCTTC
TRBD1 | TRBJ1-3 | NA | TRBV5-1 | CASSSPGTGANTIYF | TGCGCCAGCAGCTCGCCCGGGACAGGGGCAAACACCATATATTTT
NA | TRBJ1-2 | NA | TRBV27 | CASSLRSGVANYGYTF | TGTGCCAGCAGTTTAAGGTCGGGGGTCGCTAACTATGGCTACACCTTC
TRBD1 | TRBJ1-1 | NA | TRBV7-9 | CATQGSTGGRLNTEAFF | TGTGCCACCCAGGGGTCAACAGGGGGAAGACTGAACACTGAAGCTTTCTTT
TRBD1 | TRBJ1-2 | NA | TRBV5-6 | CASSSGTGVSGYTF | TGTGCCAGCAGCTCAGGGACAGGGGTTTCGGGCTACACCTTC
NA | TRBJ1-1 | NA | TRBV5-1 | CASRNPGFTEAFF | TGCGCCAGCAGAAATCCAGGGTTCACTGAAGCTTTCTTT
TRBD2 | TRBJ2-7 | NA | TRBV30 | CAWSSPRTSGGREQYF | TGTGCCTGGAGTTCCCCGAGGACTAGCGGGGGACGCGAGCAGTACTTC
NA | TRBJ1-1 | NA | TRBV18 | CASSPPSSGNMNTEAFF | TGTGCCAGCTCACCACCGTCATCAGGCAATATGAACACTGAAGCTTTCTTT
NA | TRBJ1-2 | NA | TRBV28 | CASSSDEGYTF | TGTGCCAGCAGTTCCGACGAGGGCTACACCTTC